These 16 T cell receptor beta chains were all obtained from the same sample, sequenced in a study of blood T cell repertoires in COVID-19. The table came from immunoSEQ multiplex PCR; TCRdb's copy has only in-frame clones and leaves some out. Among 150,000 or so clones listed, 85% were seen once. Sequencing used peripheral blood. Every receptor here comes from a woman between 40 and 55 years old with active or convalescent COVID-19.

J is TRBJ2-3 and V is TRBV19, with D tentatively TRBD2 (6 bases). The CDR3 runs to 16 residues. The germline CDR1 and CDR2 sequences are LNHDA and SQIVND (reference sequence). The V and J ends lost 6 bases and 2 bases respectively, with 18 bases between them. As DNA, the CDR3 is TGTGCCAGTAGGCCCCCGGGACTGTTACTCACAGATACGCAGTATTTT. Its protein is CASRPPGLLLTDTQYF.

J is TRBJ2-7 and V is TRBV5-8; the match to TRBD2 covers 7 bases. Germline V CDR1 and CDR2: SGHTS, YDEGEE. Trimming at V came to 0 bases and at J to 0 bases, leaving 0 bases not matched to a gene. This CDR3 is built from 14 residues. Here the CDR3 reads CASSLAGGSYEQYF. The CDR3, as DNA: TGTGCCAGCAGCTTGGCGGGGGGCTCCTACGAGCAGTACTTC.

The rearrangement joins TRBV27 to TRBJ2-7, with 9 bases lining up with TRBD2. Germline V gene data show CDR1 as MNHEY and CDR2 as SMNVEV (reference sequence). Trimming cost V 6 bases and J 1 base; bases outside gene matches: 7. The CDR3 consists of 15 residues. CDR3 coding DNA: TGTGCCAGCAGAACCGGACTAGCGTGGTCCTACGAGCAGTACTTC. Protein sequence: CASRTGLAWSYEQYF.

The CDR3 sequence is CASSLAFSRDGADTQYF. The CDR3, as DNA: TGTGCCAGCAGCTTAGCGTTCTCCAGGGATGGGGCAGATACGCAGTATTTT. V and J are TRBV7-9 and TRBJ2-3, with a weak D call TRBD1 (5 bases). V shed 0 bases and J shed 4 bases, with 17 bases lying between them. CDR3 size: 17 residues. Germline CDR1 and CDR2: SEHNR and FQNEAQ (reference sequence).

This clone was found once. The V gene is TRBV19, the J gene TRBJ2-1; 8 bases are a match to TRBD1. Germline V CDR1 and CDR2: LNHDA, SQIVND (reference sequence). The trim removed 3 bases at V and 8 bases at J, leaving 9 bases unmatched. There are 15 residues in the CDR3. CDR3 protein: CASSIQGAPLHEQFF. CDR3 nucleotides: TGTGCCAGTAGTATTCAGGGGGCGCCTCTCCATGAGCAGTTCTTC.

V is TRBV29-1 and J is TRBJ1-1, with D tentatively TRBD1 (6 bases). V was cut by 3 bases and J by 8 bases, with 13 bases left in between. Germline-derived CDR1 and CDR2 are SQVTM and ANQGSEA. There are 12 residues in the CDR3. Written as DNA, the CDR3 is TGCAGCGTTGACAGGGGCCGCGGAGAAGCTTTCTTT. Translation: CSVDRGRGEAFF.

The CDR3 sequence: CATPLRGANLYEQYF. CDR3 in DNA: TGTGCCACTCCCCTTCGGGGGGCCAACCTCTACGAGCAGTACTTC. The J gene is TRBJ2-7, the V gene TRBV27; D is possibly TRBD2 (7 bases). Deletions cut 10 bases from V and 3 bases from J, with 22 bases between. CDR3 length: 15 residues. Germline CDR1 reads MNHEY; CDR2 reads SMNVEV (reference sequence).

A few counts support this clone. The V and J genes are TRBV14 and TRBJ2-7; 8 bases align to TRBD2. V was clipped by 4 bases and J by 4 bases; unmatched bases: 12. The CDR3 loop spans 16 amino acids. Germline CDR1 SGHDN, CDR2 FVKESK. The CDR3 DNA sequence: TGTGCCAGCAGCCCTTGGACTAGCCCGATACCGTACGAGCAGTACTTC. This encodes CASSPWTSPIPYEQYF.

The genes are TRBV7-8 and TRBJ1-2, with D possibly TRBD1 on 5 matching bases. From germline, CDR1 is SGHVS and CDR2 FQNEAQ. Trimming pared 5 bases from V and 4 bases from J, leaving 14 bases between. The CDR3 runs to 14 residues. The CDR3 bases are TGTGCCAGCAGCCCAAGGCAGGGTCGCTATGGCTACACCTTC. It yields the protein CASSPRQGRYGYTF.

The chain joins TRBV5-4 to TRBJ2-7; 7 bases line up with TRBD2. J lost 0 bases, V lost 0 bases, and 3 bases had no gene match. Germline V gene data show CDR1 as SGHNT and CDR2 as YYREEE (reference sequence). The CDR3 extends over 15 amino acids. Written as DNA, the CDR3 is TGTGCCAGCAGCTTGGAGGGAGGGAGCTCCTACGAGCAGTACTTC. This encodes CASSLEGGSSYEQYF.

This chain connects TRBV29-1 to TRBJ1-1, with no clear D. Germline V gene data show CDR1 as SQVTM and CDR2 as ANQGSEA. The CDR3 is made up of 14 amino acids. With 3 bases removed from V and 5 bases from J, the gap between germline ends came to 16 bases. The CDR3 spells CSVDPSGRGTEAFF. CDR3 in DNA: TGCAGCGTTGACCCGTCCGGGCGAGGGACTGAAGCTTTCTTT.

The V call is TRBV5-1, the J call TRBJ2-3; D not resolved. The CDR3 covers 15 residues. Germline V lookup: CDR1 SGHRS, CDR2 YFSETQ. V lost 2 bases and J 0 bases, leaving 10 bases between the germline ends. This CDR3 reads CASSLAPSSTDTQYF. The CDR3 bases are TGCGCCAGCAGCTTAGCGCCGAGTAGCACAGATACGCAGTATTTT.

The rearrangement links TRBV24-1 to TRBJ2-2; D may be TRBD2 (5 bases). The CDR3 sequence is 15 residues long. CDR1 is KGHDR and CDR2 is SFDVKD in the germline V gene. Trimming removed 4 bases at V and 1 base at J, with 9 bases between. CDR3 nucleotide sequence: TGTGCCACCAGTGACTTGACTAAGAACACCGGGGAGCTGTTTTTT. This translates into CATSDLTKNTGELFF.

V and J are TRBV6-5 and TRBJ2-5, with 12 nucleotides matching TRBD2. This CDR3 has 13 amino acids. V lost 7 bases to trimming and J lost 5 bases; unmatched junction nucleotides: 2. Germline loops: CDR1 MNHEY, CDR2 SVGAGI. The CDR3 spells CASKTSGRETQYF. CDR3 coding DNA: TGTGCCAGCAAAACTAGCGGGAGGGAGACCCAGTACTTC.

The chain is built from TRBV4-3 and TRBJ1-4; possibly TRBD1 for D (6 bases). In germline, CDR1 is LGHNA, CDR2 YSLEER. V shed 0 bases and J shed 3 bases, with 14 bases lying between them. This CDR3 contains 17 residues. CDR3 amino acids: CASSQEGRGHPNEKLFF. CDR3 nucleotide sequence: TGCGCCAGCAGCCAAGAGGGAAGGGGACACCCTAATGAAAAACTGTTTTTT.

The chain carries TRBV10-3 and TRBJ2-1, with TRBD2 matching over 9 bases. V lost 4 bases and J lost 7; bases outside the gene matches: 11. CDR3 length: 16 amino acids. Germline V gene sequence: CDR1 ENHRY, CDR2 SYGVKD. The CDR3 is CAISGGASGVSNEQFF. Written as DNA, the CDR3 is TGTGCCATCAGTGGAGGGGCTAGCGGGGTGAGTAATGAGCAGTTCTTC.